The T cell receptor beta chain under discussion was sequenced for a study of OX40 agonist ivuxolimab in advanced cancers. Across the study: Melanoma, hepatocellular carcinoma, head and neck or renal cell cancer occurred in dose-escalation patients. About 40% of patients had received prior checkpoint inhibitor therapy. Study results and caveats: In a subset of nonresponders, normalized T-cell clonal expansion was also low.

In this sample, this clone turned up once. What it binds is not known. Per the germline V gene, CDR1 is LGHNT and CDR2 is FRNRAP. The CDR3 has 14 residues. V shed 7 bases, J shed 3 bases, and the junction held 5 bases outside the gene matches. Drawing of blood for sampling happened at baseline, at cycle 4 day 1, and at cycle 7 day 1. TCRdb keeps only in-frame clones here, not all; method: immunoSEQ multiplex PCR. There are fewer than 85,000 clones in the sample; about 88% occur only once, and 0.65% to 0.9% lies in the top ten. The sequence derives from an adult with an advanced solid tumor such as melanoma, head and neck, liver or kidney cancer. V usage is TRBV12-5 and J usage is TRBJ1-1; 10 bases are shared with TRBD1. The material sequenced was CD4+ or CD8+ T cells sorted from blood, taken in a trial of the OX40 agonist ivuxolimab. CDR3 amino acids: CASVIGTGDTEAFF. The DNA for the CDR3 is TGTGCTAGTGTTATCGGGACAGGGGACACTGAAGCTTTCTTT.